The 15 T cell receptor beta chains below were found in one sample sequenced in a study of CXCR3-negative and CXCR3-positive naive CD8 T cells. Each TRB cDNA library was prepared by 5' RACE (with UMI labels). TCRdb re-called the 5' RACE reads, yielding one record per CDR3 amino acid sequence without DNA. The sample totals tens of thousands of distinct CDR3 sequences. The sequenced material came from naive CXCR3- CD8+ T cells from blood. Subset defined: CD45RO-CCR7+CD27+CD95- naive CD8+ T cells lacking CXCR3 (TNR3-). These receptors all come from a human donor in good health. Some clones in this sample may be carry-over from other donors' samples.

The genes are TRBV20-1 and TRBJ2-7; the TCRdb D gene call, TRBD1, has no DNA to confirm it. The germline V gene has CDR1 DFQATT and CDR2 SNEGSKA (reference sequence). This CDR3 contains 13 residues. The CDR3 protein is CSARGTVDYEQYF.

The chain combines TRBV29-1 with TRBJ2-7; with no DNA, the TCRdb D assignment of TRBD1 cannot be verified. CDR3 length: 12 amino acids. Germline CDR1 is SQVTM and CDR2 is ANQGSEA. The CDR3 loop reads CSAGTGLGEQYF.

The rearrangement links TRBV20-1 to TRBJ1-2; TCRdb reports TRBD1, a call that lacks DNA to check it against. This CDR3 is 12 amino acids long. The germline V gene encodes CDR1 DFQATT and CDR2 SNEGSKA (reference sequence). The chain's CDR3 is CSAGDRGNGYTF.

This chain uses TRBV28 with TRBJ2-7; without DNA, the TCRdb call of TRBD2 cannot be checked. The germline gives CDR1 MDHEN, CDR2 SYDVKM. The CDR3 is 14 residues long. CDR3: CASSFIGRSYEQYF.

The CDR3 here is CASSKVGGQGAYEQYF. The V gene is TRBV21-1, the J gene TRBJ2-7; TCRdb picks TRBD1, but there is no DNA to check that call. TRBV21-1 is termed a pseudogene. The CDR3 loop spans 16 amino acids.

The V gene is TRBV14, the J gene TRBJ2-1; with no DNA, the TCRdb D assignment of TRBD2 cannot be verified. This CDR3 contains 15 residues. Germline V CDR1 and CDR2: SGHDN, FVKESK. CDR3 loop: CASSSEGLAEIEQFF.

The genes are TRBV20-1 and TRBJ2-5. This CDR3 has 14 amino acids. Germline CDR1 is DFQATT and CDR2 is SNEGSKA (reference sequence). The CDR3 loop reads CSATNLESQETQYF.

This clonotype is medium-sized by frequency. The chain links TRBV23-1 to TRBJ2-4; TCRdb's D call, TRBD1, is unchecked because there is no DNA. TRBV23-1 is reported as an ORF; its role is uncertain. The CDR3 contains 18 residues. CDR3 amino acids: CASSHPRDRCLAKNIQYF.

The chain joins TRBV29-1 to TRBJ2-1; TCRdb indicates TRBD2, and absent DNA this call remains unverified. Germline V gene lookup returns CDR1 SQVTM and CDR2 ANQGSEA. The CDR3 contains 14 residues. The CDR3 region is CSVILGPSAGEQFF.

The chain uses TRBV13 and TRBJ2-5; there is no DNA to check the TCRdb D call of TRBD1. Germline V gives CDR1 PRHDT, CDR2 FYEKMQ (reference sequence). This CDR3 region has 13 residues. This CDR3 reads CASSLNRQETQYF.

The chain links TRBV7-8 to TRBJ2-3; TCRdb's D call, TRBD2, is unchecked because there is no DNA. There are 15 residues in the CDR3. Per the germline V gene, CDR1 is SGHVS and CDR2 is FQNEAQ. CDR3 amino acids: CASSWDSGSTDTQYF.

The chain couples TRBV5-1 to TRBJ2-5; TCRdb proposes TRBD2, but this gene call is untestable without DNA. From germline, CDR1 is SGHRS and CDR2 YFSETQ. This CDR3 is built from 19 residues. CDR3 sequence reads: CASSLGAYLPLRVIETQYF.

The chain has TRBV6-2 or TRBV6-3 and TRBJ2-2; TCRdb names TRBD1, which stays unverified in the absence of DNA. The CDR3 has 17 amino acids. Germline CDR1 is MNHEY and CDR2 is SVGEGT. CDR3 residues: CASSYRDSLPNTGELFF.

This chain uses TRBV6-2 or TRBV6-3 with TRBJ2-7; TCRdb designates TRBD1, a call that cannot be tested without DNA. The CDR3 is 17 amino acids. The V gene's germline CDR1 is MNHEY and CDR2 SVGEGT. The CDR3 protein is CASSYSKDGDVSYEQYF.

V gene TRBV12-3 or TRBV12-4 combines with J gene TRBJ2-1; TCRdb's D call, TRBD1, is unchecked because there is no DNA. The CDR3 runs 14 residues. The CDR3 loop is CASSPGQGWNEQFF.